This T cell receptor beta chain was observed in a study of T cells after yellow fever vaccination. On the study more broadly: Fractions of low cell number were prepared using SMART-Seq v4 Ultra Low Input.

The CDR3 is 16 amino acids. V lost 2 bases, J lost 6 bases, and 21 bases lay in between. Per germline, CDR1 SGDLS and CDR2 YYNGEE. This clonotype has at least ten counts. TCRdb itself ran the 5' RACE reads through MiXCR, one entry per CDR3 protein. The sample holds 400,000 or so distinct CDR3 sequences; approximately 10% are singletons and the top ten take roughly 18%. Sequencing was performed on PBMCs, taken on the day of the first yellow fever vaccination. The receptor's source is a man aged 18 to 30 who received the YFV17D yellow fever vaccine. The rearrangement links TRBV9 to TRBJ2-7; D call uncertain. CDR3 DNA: TGTGCCAGCAGCGTGCGATCAGGCCTTGAGACTTGCGAGCAGTACGTC. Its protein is CASSVRSGLETCEQYV.